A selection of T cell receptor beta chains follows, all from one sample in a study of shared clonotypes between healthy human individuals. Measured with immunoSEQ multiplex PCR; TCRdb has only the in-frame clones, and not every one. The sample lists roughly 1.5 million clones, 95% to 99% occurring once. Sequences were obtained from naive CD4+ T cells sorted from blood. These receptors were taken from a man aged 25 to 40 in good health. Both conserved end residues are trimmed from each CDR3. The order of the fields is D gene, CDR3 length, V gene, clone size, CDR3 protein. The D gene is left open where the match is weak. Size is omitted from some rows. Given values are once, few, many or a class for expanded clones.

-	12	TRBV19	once	ASSIGGGFYGYT
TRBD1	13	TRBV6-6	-	ASSYWGQGSETQY
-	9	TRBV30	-	AWSFRTEAF
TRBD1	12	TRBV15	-	ATSIDRVHHGYT
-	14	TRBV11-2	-	ASSARGVTVDYEQY
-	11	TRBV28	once	AITNLGNQPQH
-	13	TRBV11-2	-	ASSPGQVISYEQY
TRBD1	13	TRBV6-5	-	ASRVGQGYSGELF
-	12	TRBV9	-	ASSEASHTDTQY
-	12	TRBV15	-	ATSRDLSGNTIY
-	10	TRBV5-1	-	ASSSGNNEQF
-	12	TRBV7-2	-	ASSPGTVNQPQH
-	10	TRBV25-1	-	ASSESTTEAF
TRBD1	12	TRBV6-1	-	ASSERTGDYEQY
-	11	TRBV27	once	ASTARASYEQY
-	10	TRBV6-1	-	ASSVSGLRAF
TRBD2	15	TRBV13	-	ASSLGARGGSSYEQY
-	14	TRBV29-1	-	SGRAGGFPPHNEQF
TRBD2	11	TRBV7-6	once	ASSSGGTGELF
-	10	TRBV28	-	ASSLRDTGAF
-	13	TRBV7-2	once	ASSLAPGSTDTQY
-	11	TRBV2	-	ASRDDMNTEAF
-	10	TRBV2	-	ASSDSNQPQH
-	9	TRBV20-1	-	SARPGETQY
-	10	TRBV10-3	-	AISGGDQPQH
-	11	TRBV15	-	ATSTGVADTQY
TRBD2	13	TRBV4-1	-	ASSQDGLAGAEQF
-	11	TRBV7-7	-	ASSLGNGYEQY
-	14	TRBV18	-	ASSPLDKGNNQPQH
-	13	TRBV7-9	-	ASSPAGSSYNEQF
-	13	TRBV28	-	ASSAPPGGYNEQF
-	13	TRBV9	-	ASSVGGIGDNEQF
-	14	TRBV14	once	ASSQDPSPTPAEQY
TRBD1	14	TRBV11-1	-	ASSFNRDRGNEKLF
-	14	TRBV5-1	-	ASSASGGAAGNTIY
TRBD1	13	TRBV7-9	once	ASSLDRGPRAEAF
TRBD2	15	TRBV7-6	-	ASSLVPGGRPYSEQF
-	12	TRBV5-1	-	ASKIDHSYNEQF
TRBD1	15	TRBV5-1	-	ASSLVQGAIYYNEQF
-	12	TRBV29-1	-	SVEGGRDVYGYT
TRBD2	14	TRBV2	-	ASRVHGSSGSNEQY
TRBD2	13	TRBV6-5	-	ASSTGTSGRNEQY
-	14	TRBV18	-	ASSPRGGGLDNEQF
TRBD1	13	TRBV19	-	ASSRGQGIYNEQF
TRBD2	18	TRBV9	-	ASSVWHPGLATSSYNEQF